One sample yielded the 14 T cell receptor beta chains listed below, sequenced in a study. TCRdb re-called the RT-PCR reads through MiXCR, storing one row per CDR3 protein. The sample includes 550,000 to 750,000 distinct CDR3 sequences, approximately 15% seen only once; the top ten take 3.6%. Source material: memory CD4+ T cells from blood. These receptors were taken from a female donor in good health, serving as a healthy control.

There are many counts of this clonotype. DNA for the CDR3: TGCAGTGCTAGTGACGGAGCTCCTTATGGCTACACCTTC. Translated: CSASDGAPYGYTF. This chain joins TRBV20-1 and TRBJ1-2; D is unresolved. V was pared by 3 bases and J by 5 bases, with 13 bases between. The CDR3 totals 13 residues. From germline, CDR1 is DFQATT and CDR2 SNEGSKA (reference sequence).

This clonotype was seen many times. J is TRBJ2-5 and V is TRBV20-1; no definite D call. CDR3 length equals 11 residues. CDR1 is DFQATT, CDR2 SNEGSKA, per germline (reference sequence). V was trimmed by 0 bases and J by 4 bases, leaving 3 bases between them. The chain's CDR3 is CSAREGETQYF. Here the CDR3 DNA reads TGCAGTGCTAGAGAGGGAGAGACCCAGTACTTC.

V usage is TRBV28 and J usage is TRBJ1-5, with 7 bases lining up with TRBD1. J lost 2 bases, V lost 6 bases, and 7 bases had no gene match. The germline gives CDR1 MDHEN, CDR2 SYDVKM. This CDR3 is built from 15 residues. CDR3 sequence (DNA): TGTGCCAGCAGCGAGACAGGGCGAGGCAATCAGCCCCAGCATTTT. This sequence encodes CASSETGRGNQPQHF.

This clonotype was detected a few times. The CDR3: CASSYGFLPNYGYTF. The CDR3 nucleotides read TGTGCCAGCAGTTACGGTTTCCTACCCAACTATGGCTACACCTTC. The rearrangement uses TRBV6-2 or TRBV6-3 and TRBJ1-2; D remains unclear. Per germline, CDR1 MNHEY and CDR2 SVGEGT. Trimming removed 2 bases at V and 2 bases at J, with 12 bases between. The CDR3 loop spans 15 amino acids.

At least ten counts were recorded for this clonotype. In DNA form, the CDR3 reads TGTGCCAGCAGTTACCGGAACGCAGATACGCAGTATTTT. This gives the protein CASSYRNADTQYF. V usage is TRBV6-5 and J usage is TRBJ2-3; D unclear. With 2 bases removed from V and 4 bases from J, the gap between germline ends came to 7 bases. Germline V gene sequence: CDR1 MNHEY, CDR2 SVGAGI. The CDR3 runs to 13 residues.

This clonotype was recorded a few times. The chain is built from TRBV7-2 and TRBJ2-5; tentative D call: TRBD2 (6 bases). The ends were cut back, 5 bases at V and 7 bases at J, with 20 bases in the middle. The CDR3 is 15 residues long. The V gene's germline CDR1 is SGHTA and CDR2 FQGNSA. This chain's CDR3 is CASSPSYTSSGTQYF. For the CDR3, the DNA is TGTGCCAGCAGCCCCTCCTACACTAGCTCTGGGACCCAGTACTTC.

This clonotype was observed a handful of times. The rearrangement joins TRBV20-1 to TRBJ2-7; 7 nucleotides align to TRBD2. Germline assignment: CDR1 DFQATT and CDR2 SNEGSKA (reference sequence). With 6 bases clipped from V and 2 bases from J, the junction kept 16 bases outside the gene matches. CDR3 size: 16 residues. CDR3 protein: CSAPIVGGGITYEQYF. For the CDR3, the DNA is TGCAGTGCGCCGATCGTGGGGGGGGGGATCACCTACGAGCAGTACTTC.

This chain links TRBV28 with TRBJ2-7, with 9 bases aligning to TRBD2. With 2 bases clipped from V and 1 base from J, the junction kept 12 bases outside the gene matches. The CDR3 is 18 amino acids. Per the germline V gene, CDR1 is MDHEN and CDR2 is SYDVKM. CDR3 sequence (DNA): TGTGCCAGCAGTTTAATGTTCCGTGGTAGCGGGAGATCCTACGAGCAGTACTTC. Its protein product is CASSLMFRGSGRSYEQYF.

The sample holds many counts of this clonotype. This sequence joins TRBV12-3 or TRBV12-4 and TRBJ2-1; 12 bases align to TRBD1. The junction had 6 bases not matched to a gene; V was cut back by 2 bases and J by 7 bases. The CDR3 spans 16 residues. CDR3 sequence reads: CASSLLGQGAGNEQFF. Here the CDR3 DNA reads TGTGCCAGCAGTTTACTGGGACAGGGGGCAGGGAATGAGCAGTTCTTC.

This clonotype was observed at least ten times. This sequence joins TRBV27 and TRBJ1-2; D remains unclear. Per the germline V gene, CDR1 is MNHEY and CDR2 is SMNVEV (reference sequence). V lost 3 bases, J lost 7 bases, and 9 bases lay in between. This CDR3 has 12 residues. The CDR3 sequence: CASSFGGSGYTF. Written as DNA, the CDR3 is TGTGCCAGCAGTTTCGGAGGGAGTGGCTACACCTTC.

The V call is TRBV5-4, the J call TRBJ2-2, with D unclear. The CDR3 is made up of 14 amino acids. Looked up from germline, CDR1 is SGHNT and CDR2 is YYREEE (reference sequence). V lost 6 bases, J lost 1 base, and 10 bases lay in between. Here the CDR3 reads CASTQGQNTGELFF. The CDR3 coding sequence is TGTGCCAGCACCCAAGGTCAGAACACCGGGGAGCTGTTTTTT.

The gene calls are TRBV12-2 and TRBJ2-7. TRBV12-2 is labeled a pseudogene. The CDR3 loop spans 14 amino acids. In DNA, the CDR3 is TGTGCAAGTCGTTACGGAGAGAGTTCCTACGAGCAGTACTTC. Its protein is CASRYGESSYEQYF.

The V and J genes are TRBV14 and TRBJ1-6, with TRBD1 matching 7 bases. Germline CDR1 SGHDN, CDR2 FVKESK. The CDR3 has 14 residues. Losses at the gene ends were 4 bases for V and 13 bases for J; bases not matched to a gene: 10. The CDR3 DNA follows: TGTGCCAGCAGCCTCAGCGGGACAGCGTTTCCCCTCCACTTT. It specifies CASSLSGTAFPLHF.

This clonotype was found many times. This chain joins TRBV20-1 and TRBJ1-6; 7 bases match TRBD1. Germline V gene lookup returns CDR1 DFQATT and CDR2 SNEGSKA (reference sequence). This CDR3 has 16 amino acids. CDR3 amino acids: CSALVGGLRVDSPLHF. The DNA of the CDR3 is TGCAGCGCTTTAGTAGGGGGCCTTAGGGTGGATTCACCCCTCCACTTT.